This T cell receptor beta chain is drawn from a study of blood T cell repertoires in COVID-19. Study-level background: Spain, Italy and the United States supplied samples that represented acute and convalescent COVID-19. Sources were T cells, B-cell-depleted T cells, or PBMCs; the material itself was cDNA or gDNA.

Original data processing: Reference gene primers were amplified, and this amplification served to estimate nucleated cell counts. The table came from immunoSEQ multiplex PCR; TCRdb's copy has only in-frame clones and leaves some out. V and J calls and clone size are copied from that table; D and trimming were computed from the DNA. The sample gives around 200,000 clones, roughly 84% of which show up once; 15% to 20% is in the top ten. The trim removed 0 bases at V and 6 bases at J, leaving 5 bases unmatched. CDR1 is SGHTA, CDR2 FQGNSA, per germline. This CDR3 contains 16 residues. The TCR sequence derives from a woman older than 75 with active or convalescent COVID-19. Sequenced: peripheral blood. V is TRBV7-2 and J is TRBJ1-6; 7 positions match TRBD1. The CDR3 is CASSLARQGGNSPLHF. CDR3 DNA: TGTGCCAGCAGCTTAGCGAGGCAGGGGGGTAATTCACCCCTCCACTTT.